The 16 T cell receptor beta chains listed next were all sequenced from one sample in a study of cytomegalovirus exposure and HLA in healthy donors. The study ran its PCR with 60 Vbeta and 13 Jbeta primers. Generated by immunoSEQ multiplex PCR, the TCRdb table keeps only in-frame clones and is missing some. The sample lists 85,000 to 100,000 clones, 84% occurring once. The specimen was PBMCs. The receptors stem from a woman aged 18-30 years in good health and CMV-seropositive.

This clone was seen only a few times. CDR3 sequence reads: CASSHLQTLNTEAFF. The DNA of the CDR3 is TGTGCCAGCAGCCATTTACAGACGTTGAACACTGAAGCTTTCTTT. V gene TRBV4-2 combines with J gene TRBJ1-1; no definite D call. This CDR3 has 15 amino acids. The V and J ends lost 3 bases and 0 bases respectively, with 11 bases between them. The germline CDR1 and CDR2 sequences are LGHNA and YNFKEQ.

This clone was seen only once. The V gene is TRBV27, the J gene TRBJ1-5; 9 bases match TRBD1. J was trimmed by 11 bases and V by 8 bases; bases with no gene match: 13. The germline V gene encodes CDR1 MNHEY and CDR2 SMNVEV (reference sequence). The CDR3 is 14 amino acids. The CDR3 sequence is CASSRQGGVIAQHF. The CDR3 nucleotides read TGTGCCAGCTCGAGACAGGGGGGAGTCATAGCCCAGCATTTT.

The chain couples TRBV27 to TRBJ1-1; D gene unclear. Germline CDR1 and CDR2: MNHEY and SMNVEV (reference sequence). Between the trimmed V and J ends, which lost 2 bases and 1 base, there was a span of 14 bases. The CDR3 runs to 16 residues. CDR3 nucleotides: TGTGCCAGCAGTTTACTGCTACCTGTCTCGAACACTGAAGCTTTCTTT. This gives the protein CASSLLLPVSNTEAFF.

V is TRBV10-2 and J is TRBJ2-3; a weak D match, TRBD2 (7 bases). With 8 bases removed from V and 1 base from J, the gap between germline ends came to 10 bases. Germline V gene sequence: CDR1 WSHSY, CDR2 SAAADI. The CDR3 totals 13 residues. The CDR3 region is CASGGGRTDTQYF. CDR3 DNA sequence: TGCGCCAGCGGCGGGGGCCGCACAGATACGCAGTATTTT.

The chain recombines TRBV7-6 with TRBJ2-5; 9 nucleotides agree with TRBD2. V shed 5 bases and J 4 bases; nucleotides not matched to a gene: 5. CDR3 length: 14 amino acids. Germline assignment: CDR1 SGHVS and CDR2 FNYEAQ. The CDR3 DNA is TGTGCCAGCAGCGTGGATAGCGGGAGAGAGACCCAGTACTTC. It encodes CASSVDSGRETQYF.

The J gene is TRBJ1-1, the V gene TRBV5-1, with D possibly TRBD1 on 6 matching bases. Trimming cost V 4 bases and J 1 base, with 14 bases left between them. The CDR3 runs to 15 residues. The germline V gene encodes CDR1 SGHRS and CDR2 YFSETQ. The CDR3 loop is CASSPVDRRNTEAFF. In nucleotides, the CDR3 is TGCGCCAGCAGCCCTGTGGACAGAAGGAACACTGAAGCTTTCTTT.

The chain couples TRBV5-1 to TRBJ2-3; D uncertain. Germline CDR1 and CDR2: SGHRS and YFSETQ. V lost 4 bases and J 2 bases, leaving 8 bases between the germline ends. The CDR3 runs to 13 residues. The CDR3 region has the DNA TGCGCCAGCAGCCCCCCCTCCACAGATACGCAGTATTTT. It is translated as CASSPPSTDTQYF.

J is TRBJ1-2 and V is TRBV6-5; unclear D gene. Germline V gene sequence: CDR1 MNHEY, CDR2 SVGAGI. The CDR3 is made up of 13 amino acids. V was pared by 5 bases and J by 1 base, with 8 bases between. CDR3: CASSQQVNYGYTF. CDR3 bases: TGTGCCAGCAGTCAGCAGGTTAACTATGGCTACACCTTC.

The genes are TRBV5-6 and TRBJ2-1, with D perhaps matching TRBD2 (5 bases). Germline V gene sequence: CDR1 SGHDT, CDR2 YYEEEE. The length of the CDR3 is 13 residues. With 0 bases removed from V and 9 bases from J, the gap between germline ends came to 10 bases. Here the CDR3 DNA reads TGTGCCAGCAGCTTGGCATCGGGATTTGAGCAGTTCTTC. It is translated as CASSLASGFEQFF.

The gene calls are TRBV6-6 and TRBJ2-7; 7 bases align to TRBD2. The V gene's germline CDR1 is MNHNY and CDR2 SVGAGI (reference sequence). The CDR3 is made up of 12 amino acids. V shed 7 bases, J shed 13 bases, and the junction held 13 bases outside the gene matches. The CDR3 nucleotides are TGTGCCAGCATCAGCCGGGAGGCCTCGGTATACTTC. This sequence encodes CASISREASVYF.

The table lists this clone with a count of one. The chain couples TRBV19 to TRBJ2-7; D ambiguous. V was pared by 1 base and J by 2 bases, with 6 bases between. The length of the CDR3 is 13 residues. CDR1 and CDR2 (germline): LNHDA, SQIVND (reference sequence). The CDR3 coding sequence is TGTGCCAGTAGTATAGCTAGTACCTACGAGCAGTACTTC. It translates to CASSIASTYEQYF.

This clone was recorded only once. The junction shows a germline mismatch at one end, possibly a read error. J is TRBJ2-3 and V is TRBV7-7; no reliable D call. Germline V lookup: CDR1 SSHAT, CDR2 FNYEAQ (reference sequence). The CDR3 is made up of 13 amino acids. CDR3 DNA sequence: TGTGCTAGCAGCTTATCAGGCACAGATACGCAGTATTTT. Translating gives CASSLSGTDTQYF.

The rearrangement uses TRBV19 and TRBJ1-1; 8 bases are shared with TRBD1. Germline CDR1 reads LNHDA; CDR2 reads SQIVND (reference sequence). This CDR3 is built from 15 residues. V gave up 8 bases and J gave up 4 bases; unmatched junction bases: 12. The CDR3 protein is CASRVQGARGTEAFF. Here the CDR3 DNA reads TGTGCCAGTCGGGTCCAGGGGGCGCGAGGCACTGAAGCTTTCTTT.

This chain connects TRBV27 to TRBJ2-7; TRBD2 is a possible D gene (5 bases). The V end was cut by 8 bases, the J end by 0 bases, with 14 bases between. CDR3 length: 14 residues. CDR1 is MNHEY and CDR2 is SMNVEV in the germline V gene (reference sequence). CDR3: CASASGLSSYEQYF. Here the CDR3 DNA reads TGTGCCAGCGCCTCCGGACTTAGCTCCTACGAGCAGTACTTC.

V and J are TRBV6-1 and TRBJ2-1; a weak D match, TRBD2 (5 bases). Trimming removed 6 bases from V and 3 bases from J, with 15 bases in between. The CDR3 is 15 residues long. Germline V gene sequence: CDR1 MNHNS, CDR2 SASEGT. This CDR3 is CASRFRRLVYNEQFF. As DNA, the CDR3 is TGTGCCAGCAGGTTTCGGAGGCTGGTCTACAATGAGCAGTTCTTC.

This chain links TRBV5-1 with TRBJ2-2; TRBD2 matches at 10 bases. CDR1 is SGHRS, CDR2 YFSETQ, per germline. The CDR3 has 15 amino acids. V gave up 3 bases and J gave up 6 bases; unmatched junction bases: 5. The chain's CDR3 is CASSSLAGPAGELFF. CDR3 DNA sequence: TGCGCCAGCAGCTCACTAGCGGGACCGGCCGGGGAGCTGTTTTTT.